This entry lists 9 T cell receptor beta chains sequenced from one sample in a study of technical replicates of blood from several donors. TCRdb keeps only in-frame clones here, not all; method: immunoSEQ multiplex PCR. The repertoire includes fewer than 90,000 clones, 94% of them detected once, and about 0.27% sits in the top ten. Sequenced material: T cells isolated from PBMCs. The receptors shown here come from a human donor in good health.

This chain connects TRBV11-2 to TRBJ1-1; the D gene is possibly TRBD1 (6 bases). Germline-derived CDR1 and CDR2 are SGHAT and FQNNGV. The V end lost 10 bases, the J end lost 1 base, and 13 bases lay between the germline ends. CDR3 length: 13 amino acids. CDR3 coding DNA: TGTGCCACCCGAAAGACAGGGAACACTGAAGCTTTCTTT. Translating gives CATRKTGNTEAFF.

The rearrangement links TRBV5-1 to TRBJ2-7; possible D gene TRBD2, 6 bases. There are 15 residues in the CDR3. CDR1 and CDR2 (germline): SGHRS, YFSETQ. V gave up 7 bases and J gave up 1 base, with 18 bases separating them. The CDR3 is CASRIEDYTSYEQYF. CDR3 nucleotide sequence: TGCGCCAGCCGAATCGAGGACTACACATCCTACGAGCAGTACTTC.

The chain uses TRBV6-5 and TRBJ1-1, with a possible D match to TRBD1 (5 bases). The CDR3 is 14 amino acids. Germline V CDR1 and CDR2: MNHEY, SVGAGI. Trimming removed 0 bases from V and 10 bases from J, with 15 bases in between. CDR3 DNA sequence: TGTGCCAGCAGTTACTCGGGGGGGACTGCGGCAGCTTTCTTT. Protein sequence: CASSYSGGTAAAFF.

The chain uses TRBV2 and TRBJ1-5; no clear D gene. There are 15 residues in the CDR3. With 6 bases removed from V and 2 bases from J, the gap between germline ends came to 14 bases. Germline CDR1 reads SNHLY; CDR2 reads FYNNEI. Here the CDR3 DNA reads TGTGCCAGCAGGCTCAAGCCATCGGGCAATCAGCCCCAGCATTTT. It codes for CASRLKPSGNQPQHF.

The chain joins TRBV7-9 to TRBJ2-1; D is ambiguous. Germline lookup yields CDR1 SEHNR and CDR2 FQNEAQ (reference sequence). The germline V and J ends were trimmed by 2 bases and 8 bases, with 7 bases remaining between them. The CDR3 extends over 12 amino acids. The CDR3 bases are TGTGCCAGCAGCTTAAGAGTCGATGAGCAGTTCTTC. Translation: CASSLRVDEQFF.

J is TRBJ2-1 and V is TRBV27; a weak D match, TRBD1 (6 bases). CDR3 size: 11 residues. Per the germline V gene, CDR1 is MNHEY and CDR2 is SMNVEV (reference sequence). V was trimmed by 6 bases and J by 8 bases, leaving 8 bases between them. The CDR3 protein is CASSRGYEQFF. CDR3 nucleotides: TGTGCCAGCAGCAGGGGCTATGAGCAGTTCTTC.

This chain joins TRBV10-1 and TRBJ2-1; 14 nucleotides match TRBD2. The germline V gene has CDR1 WNHNN and CDR2 SYGVQD (reference sequence). The CDR3 runs 17 residues. Losses at the gene ends were 7 bases for V and 7 bases for J; bases not matched to a gene: 12. In DNA form, the CDR3 reads TGCGCCAGCAATCCCGGGACTAGCGGGGGATTGAGGAATGAGCAGTTCTTC. Translating it yields CASNPGTSGGLRNEQFF.

This rearrangement joins TRBV6-5 to TRBJ2-1; 10 bases align to TRBD1. Germline CDR1 reads MNHEY; CDR2 reads SVGAGI. The CDR3 is 15 residues long. V dropped 5 bases and J dropped 5; count of bases not matched to a gene: 6. This CDR3 reads CASSPRTGGNNEQFF. The DNA of the CDR3 is TGTGCCAGCAGTCCCCGGACAGGGGGGAACAATGAGCAGTTCTTC.

J is TRBJ2-3 and V is TRBV15; 11 nucleotides align to TRBD2. V trimming: 0 bases; J trimming: 5 bases; junction bases outside the gene matches: 7. The CDR3 has 17 residues. Germline V gives CDR1 LNHNV, CDR2 YYDKDF (reference sequence). CDR3 region: CATSREVAGGPIDTQYF. The CDR3 DNA sequence: TGTGCCACCAGCAGAGAGGTAGCGGGAGGGCCGATAGATACGCAGTATTTT. Filled out from reference TRBV15 and TRBJ2-3, the complete variable domain reads DAMVIQNPRYQVTQFGKPVTLSCSQTLNHNVMYWYQQKSSQAPKLLFHYYDKDFNNEADTPDNFQSRRPNTSFCFLDIRSPGLGDTAMYLCATSREVAGGPIDTQYFGPGTRLTVL.